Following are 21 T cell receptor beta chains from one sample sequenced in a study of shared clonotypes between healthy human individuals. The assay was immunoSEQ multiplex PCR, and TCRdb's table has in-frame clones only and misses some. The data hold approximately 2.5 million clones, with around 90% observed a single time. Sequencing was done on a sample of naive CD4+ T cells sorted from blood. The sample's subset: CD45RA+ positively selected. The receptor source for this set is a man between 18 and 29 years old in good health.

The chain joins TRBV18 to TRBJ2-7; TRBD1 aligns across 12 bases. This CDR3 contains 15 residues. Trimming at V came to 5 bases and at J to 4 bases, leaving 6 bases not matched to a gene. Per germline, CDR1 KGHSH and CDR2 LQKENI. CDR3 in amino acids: CASSGGQGARYEQYF. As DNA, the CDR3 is TGTGCCAGCTCAGGGGGACAGGGGGCGCGGTACGAGCAGTACTTC.

CDR3 in DNA: TGTGCCTGGAGTATCGATGGAACAGATACGCAGTATTTT. Translation gives CAWSIDGTDTQYF. The chain couples TRBV30 to TRBJ2-3; D is unclear. From germline, CDR1 is GTSNPN and CDR2 SVGIG (reference sequence). This CDR3 is built from 13 residues. Trimming cost V 2 bases and J 3 bases, with 9 bases left between them.

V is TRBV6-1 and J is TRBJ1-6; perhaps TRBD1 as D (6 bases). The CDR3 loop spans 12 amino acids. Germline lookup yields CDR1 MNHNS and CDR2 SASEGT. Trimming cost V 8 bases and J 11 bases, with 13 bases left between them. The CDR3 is CASLSEGAPLHF. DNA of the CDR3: TGTGCCAGCTTAAGCGAGGGGGCACCCCTCCACTTT.

CDR3 sequence reads: CASKAGPNQPQHF. CDR3 in DNA: TGTGCCAGCAAAGCAGGGCCTAATCAGCCCCAGCATTTT. V usage is TRBV6-6 and J usage is TRBJ1-5, with a possible D match to TRBD1 (5 bases). Looked up from germline, CDR1 is MNHNY and CDR2 is SVGAGI (reference sequence). This CDR3 has 13 residues. V was clipped by 7 bases and J by 4 bases, with 11 bases between them.

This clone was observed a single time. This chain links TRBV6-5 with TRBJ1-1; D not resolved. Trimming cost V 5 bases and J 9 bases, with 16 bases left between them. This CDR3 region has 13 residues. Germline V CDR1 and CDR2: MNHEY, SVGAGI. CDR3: CASSPGIGSQAFF. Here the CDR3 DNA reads TGTGCCAGCAGTCCCGGTATCGGCAGCCAAGCTTTCTTT.

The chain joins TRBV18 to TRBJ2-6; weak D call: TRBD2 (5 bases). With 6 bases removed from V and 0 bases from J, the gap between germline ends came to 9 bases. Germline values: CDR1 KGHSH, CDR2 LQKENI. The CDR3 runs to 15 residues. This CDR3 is CASSPGNSGANVLTF. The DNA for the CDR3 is TGTGCCAGCTCGCCCGGGAACTCTGGGGCCAACGTCCTGACTTTC.

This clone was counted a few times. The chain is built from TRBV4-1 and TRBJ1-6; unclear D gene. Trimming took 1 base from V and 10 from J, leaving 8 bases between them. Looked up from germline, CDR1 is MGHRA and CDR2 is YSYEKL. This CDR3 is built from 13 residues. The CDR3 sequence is CASSQVPVSPLHF. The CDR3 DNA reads TGCGCCAGCAGCCAAGTCCCGGTATCACCCCTCCACTTT.

DNA for the CDR3: TGTGCCATCAGTGATAGCAGGGGGAATGAAAAACTGTTTTTT. Its translation: CAISDSRGNEKLFF. The rearrangement joins TRBV10-3 to TRBJ1-4; 7 bases agree with TRBD1. J was trimmed by 5 bases and V by 3 bases; bases with no gene match: 3. Germline-derived CDR1 and CDR2 are ENHRY and SYGVKD. CDR3 size: 14 residues.

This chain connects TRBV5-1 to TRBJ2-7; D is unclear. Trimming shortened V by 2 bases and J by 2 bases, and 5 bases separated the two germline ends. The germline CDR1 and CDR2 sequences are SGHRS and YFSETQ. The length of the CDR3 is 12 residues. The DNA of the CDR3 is TGCGCCAGCAGCTTTACAGCCTACGAGCAGTACTTC. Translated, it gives CASSFTAYEQYF.

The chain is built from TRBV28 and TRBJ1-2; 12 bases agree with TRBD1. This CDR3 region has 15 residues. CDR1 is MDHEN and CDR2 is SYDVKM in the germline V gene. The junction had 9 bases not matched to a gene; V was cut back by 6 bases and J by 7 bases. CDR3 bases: TGTGCCAGCAGACCACGGGACAGGGGGCTTGCTGGCTACACCTTC. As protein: CASRPRDRGLAGYTF.

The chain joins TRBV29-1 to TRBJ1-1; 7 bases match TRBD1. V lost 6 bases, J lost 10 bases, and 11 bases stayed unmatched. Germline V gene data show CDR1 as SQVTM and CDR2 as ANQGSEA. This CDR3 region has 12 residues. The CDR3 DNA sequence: TGCAGCGTAGATCCCCCGGGACAGTTAGCTTTCTTT. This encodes CSVDPPGQLAFF.

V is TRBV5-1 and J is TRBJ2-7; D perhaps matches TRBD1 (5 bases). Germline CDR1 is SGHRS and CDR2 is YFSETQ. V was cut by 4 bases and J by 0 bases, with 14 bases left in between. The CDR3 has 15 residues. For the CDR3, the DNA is TGCGCCAGCAGCGGGGCGGCGGTTAGCTCCTACGAGCAGTACTTC. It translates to CASSGAAVSSYEQYF.

CDR3 amino acids: CARGQGSYEQYF. The CDR3 DNA reads TGTGCCCGAGGACAGGGCTCATACGAGCAGTACTTC. The rearrangement links TRBV30 to TRBJ2-5; TRBD1 agrees at 8 bases. The J call is doubtful: the DNA matches TRBJ2-7 better. Germline V CDR1 and CDR2: GTSNPN, SVGIG (reference sequence). This CDR3 is 12 amino acids long.

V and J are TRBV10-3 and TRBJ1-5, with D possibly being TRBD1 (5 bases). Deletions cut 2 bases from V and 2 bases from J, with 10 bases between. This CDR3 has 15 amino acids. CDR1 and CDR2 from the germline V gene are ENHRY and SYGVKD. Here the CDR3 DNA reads TGTGCCATCAGTGAGAGGTCGGGGGGCAATCAGCCCCAGCATTTT. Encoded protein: CAISERSGGNQPQHF.

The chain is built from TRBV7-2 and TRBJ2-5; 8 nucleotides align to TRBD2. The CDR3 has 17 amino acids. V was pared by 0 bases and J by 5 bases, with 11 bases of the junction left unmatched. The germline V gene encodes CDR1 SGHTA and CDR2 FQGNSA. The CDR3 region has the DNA TGTGCCAGCAGCTTAGCCGCCCTAGCGGGTGGGGCTGAGACCCAGTACTTC. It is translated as CASSLAALAGGAETQYF.

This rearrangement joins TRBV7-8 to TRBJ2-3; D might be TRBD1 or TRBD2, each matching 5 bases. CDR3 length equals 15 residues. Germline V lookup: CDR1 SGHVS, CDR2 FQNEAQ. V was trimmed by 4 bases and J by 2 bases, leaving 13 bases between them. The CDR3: CASSWGTGITDTQYF. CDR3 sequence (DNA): TGTGCCAGCAGCTGGGGGACGGGGATCACAGATACGCAGTATTTT.

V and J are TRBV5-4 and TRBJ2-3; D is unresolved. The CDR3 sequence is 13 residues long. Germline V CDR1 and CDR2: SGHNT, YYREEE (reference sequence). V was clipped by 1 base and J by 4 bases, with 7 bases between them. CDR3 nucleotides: TGTGCCAGCAGCTTGCTCGACTCAGATACGCAGTATTTT. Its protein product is CASSLLDSDTQYF.

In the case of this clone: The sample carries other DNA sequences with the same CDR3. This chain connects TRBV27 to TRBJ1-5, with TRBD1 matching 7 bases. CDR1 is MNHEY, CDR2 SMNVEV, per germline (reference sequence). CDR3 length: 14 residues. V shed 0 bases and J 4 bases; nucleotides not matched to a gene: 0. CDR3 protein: CASSLSTGNQPQHF. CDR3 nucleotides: TGTGCCAGCAGTTTATCGACAGGGAATCAGCCCCAGCATTTT.

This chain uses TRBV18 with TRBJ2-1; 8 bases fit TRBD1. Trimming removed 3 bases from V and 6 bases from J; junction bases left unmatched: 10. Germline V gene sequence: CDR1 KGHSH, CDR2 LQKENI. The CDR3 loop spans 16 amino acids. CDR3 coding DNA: TGTGCCAGCTCACCGCAGGGGACAGGATTGAGCAATGAGCAGTTCTTC. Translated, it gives CASSPQGTGLSNEQFF.

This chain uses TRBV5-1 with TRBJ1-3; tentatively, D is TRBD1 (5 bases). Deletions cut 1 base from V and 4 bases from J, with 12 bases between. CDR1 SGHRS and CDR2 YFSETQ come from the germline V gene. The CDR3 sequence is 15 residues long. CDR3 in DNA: TGCGCCAGCAGCTTGAACGGAGGGGACGGAAACACCATATATTTT. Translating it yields CASSLNGGDGNTIYF.

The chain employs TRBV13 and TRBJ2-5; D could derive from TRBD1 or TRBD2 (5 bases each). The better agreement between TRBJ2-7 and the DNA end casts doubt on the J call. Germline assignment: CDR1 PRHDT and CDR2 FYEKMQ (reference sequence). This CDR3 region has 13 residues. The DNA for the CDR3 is TGTGCCAGCAGCCGGGACGCCTCCTACGAGCAGTACTTC. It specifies CASSRDASYEQYF.